This T cell receptor (beta chain) was identified in a study of cytomegalovirus exposure and HLA in healthy donors. Study-wide results and limits: A further, later analysis showed that HLA-associated TCR beta chains (compared with equally common others) were more clonally expanded.

Remarks on this clone: Its target is not known.

PCR employed 60 Vbeta and 13 Jbeta primers. Using immunoSEQ multiplex PCR, the repertoire was profiled, and TCRdb retains in-frame clones only, with some absent. The table lists 180,000 or so clones, about 77% of them singletons. Sample: PBMCs. The TCR was taken from a female donor in good health and CMV-seronegative.

The CDR3 sequence: CASSRTGQGGEKLFF. CDR3 sequence (DNA): TGTGCCAGCAGCCGAACCGGACAGGGGGGGGAAAAACTGTTTTTT. The rearrangement joins TRBV5-4 to TRBJ1-4; 10 nucleotides align to TRBD1. This CDR3 is 15 amino acids long. Germline V gives CDR1 SGHNT, CDR2 YYREEE (reference sequence). V shed 4 bases, J shed 8 bases, and the junction held 8 bases outside the gene matches.